The 13 T cell receptor beta chains below come from one sample, sequenced in a study of T cell changes during pregnancy in multiple sclerosis. Method: immunoSEQ multiplex PCR; TCRdb's copy keeps in-frame clones and lacks some. This sample has fewer than 110,000 clones, with just under 95% found just once. Sequenced material: peripheral blood, taken in the third trimester of pregnancy. Receptors were obtained from a female donor in good health, enrolled as a control in a pregnancy study.

This chain joins TRBV19 and TRBJ1-5; TRBD1 matches at 7 bases. The V gene's germline CDR1 is LNHDA and CDR2 SQIVND (reference sequence). This CDR3 contains 14 residues. Trimming took 6 bases from V and 4 from J; bases not matched to a gene: 6. The CDR3 DNA reads TGTGCCAGTAGCCTGCGACAGGGTAATCAGCCCCAGCATTTT. Translated: CASSLRQGNQPQHF.

Here the CDR3 DNA reads TGTGCCAGCTCCTTACAGGGATGGAACAATGAGCAGTTCTTC. Its protein is CASSLQGWNNEQFF. The chain is built from TRBV6-1 and TRBJ2-1; D is perhaps TRBD1 (6 bases). This CDR3 is built from 14 residues. Germline CDR1 and CDR2: MNHNS and SASEGT. V was clipped by 8 bases and J by 5 bases, with 16 bases between them.

The V gene is TRBV4-1, the J gene TRBJ1-5; D perhaps matches TRBD1 (5 bases). V was shortened by 3 bases and J by 7 bases, with 19 bases between the two germline ends. Germline assignment: CDR1 MGHRA and CDR2 YSYEKL. This CDR3 spans 16 amino acids. The CDR3 here is CASSHDGTVGGQPQHF. CDR3 coding DNA: TGCGCCAGCAGCCACGATGGGACGGTCGGAGGGCAGCCCCAGCATTTT.

The chain employs TRBV10-3 and TRBJ1-3, with D possibly matching TRBD1 (5 bases). The CDR3 covers 15 residues. The V end was cut by 0 bases, the J end by 2 bases, with 8 bases between. Per the germline V gene, CDR1 is ENHRY and CDR2 is SYGVKD. As DNA, the CDR3 is TGTGCCATCAGTGAGTCGTTGGGGCCTGGAAACACCATATATTTT. This codes for CAISESLGPGNTIYF.

V is TRBV30 and J is TRBJ2-7; D is perhaps TRBD1 (6 bases). The V end was cut by 0 bases, the J end by 0 bases, with 9 bases between. Germline V gene lookup returns CDR1 GTSNPN and CDR2 SVGIG (reference sequence). This CDR3 has 14 residues. The CDR3 DNA follows: TGTGCCTGGAGTGTGGGGGCCGGCTCCTACGAGCAGTACTTC. This sequence encodes CAWSVGAGSYEQYF.

The chain couples TRBV14 to TRBJ2-5; tentatively, D is TRBD2 (5 bases). Looked up from germline, CDR1 is SGHDN and CDR2 is FVKESK. The CDR3 has 14 residues. Trimming took off 4 bases at V and 5 bases at J, with 14 bases between the two ends. CDR3 nucleotide sequence: TGTGCCAGCAGCCCCCGACTAACGGGGGAGACCCAGTACTTC. Translation gives CASSPRLTGETQYF.

This chain links TRBV4-3 with TRBJ2-5; TRBD2 agrees at 8 bases. Germline trimming cut 6 bases from V and 5 bases from J; bases unmatched to any gene: 5. The CDR3 is 13 amino acids. Germline CDR1 reads LGHNA; CDR2 reads YSLEER. The CDR3 DNA is TGCGCCAGCAGTCCGGGGGGGACGGAGACCCAGTACTTC. It codes for CASSPGGTETQYF.

This clone turned up a few times. The V and J genes are TRBV4-2 and TRBJ1-6; 7 bases map to TRBD1. This CDR3 comprises 15 residues. Germline assignment: CDR1 LGHNA and CDR2 YNFKEQ. The junction had 6 bases not matched to a gene; V was cut back by 1 base and J by 9 bases. The CDR3: CASSQAGTDLSPLHF. In DNA form, the CDR3 reads TGTGCCAGCAGCCAAGCCGGGACAGATCTTTCACCCCTCCACTTT.

The J gene is TRBJ2-1, the V gene TRBV7-9; D remains unclear. Germline loops: CDR1 SEHNR, CDR2 FQNEAQ (reference sequence). This CDR3 is 11 amino acids long. V shed 4 bases and J shed 8 bases, with 6 bases lying between them. CDR3 DNA: TGTGCCAGCAGCTCTAACGATGAGCAGTTCTTC. It translates to CASSSNDEQFF.

This chain links TRBV19 with TRBJ1-5; D is unclear. The CDR3 has 12 amino acids. V was trimmed by 8 bases and J by 2 bases, leaving 7 bases between them. Germline CDR1 and CDR2: LNHDA and SQIVND (reference sequence). In DNA, the CDR3 is TGTGCCAGTGAGGATGGCAATCAGCCCCAGCATTTT. Amino acid sequence: CASEDGNQPQHF.

In its sample, this clone was seen once. The V gene is TRBV4-1, the J gene TRBJ2-1, with TRBD2 matching 7 bases. The CDR3 has 16 residues. In germline, CDR1 is MGHRA, CDR2 YSYEKL. The V and J ends lost 0 bases and 3 bases, in that order; junction bases with no gene match: 5. DNA for the CDR3: TGCGCCAGCAGCCAAGAACAGCGGGGCCACTACAATGAGCAGTTCTTC. Its translation: CASSQEQRGHYNEQFF.

The V call is TRBV27, the J call TRBJ1-6; 8 bases line up with TRBD1. Trimming took 6 bases from V and 5 from J; bases not matched to a gene: 15. The germline gives CDR1 MNHEY, CDR2 SMNVEV (reference sequence). The CDR3 sequence is 18 residues long. CDR3 in amino acids: CASSPDPGQAVDNSPLHF. CDR3 sequence (DNA): TGTGCCAGCAGCCCTGATCCGGGACAGGCCGTAGATAATTCACCCCTCCACTTT.

This chain uses TRBV4-3 with TRBJ2-2; tentatively, D is TRBD2 (6 bases). This CDR3 spans 16 amino acids. CDR1 LGHNA and CDR2 YSLEER come from the germline V gene. Trimming removed 4 bases from V and 4 bases from J, with 16 bases in between. CDR3 DNA sequence: TGCGCCAGCAGCCTCCTCCGGGGGTCGGGCACCGGGGAGCTGTTTTTT. It specifies CASSLLRGSGTGELFF.